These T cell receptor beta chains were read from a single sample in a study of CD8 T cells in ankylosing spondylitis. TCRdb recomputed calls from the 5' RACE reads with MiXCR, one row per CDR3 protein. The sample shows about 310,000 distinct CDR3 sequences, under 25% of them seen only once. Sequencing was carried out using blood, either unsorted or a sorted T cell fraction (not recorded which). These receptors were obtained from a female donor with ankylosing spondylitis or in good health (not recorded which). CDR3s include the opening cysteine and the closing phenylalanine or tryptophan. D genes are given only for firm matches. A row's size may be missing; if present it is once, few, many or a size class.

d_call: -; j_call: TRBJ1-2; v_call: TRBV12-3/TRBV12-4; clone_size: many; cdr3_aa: CASSLGWGAHGYTF; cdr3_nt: TGTGCCAGCAGTTTAGGCTGGGGGGCGCATGGCTACACCTTC
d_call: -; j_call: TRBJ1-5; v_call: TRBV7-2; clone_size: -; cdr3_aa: CASSLVGGSNQPQHF; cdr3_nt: TGTGCCAGCAGCTTAGTGGGGGGTAGCAATCAGCCCCAGCATTTT
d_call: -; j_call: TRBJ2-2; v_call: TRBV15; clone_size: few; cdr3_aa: CATSREVANTGELFF; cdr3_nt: TGTGCCACCAGCAGAGAGGTCGCTAACACCGGGGAGCTGTTTTTT
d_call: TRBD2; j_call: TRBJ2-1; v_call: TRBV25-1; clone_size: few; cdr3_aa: CASANPGTSGINEQFF; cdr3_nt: TGTGCCAGCGCTAACCCCGGGACTAGCGGTATTAATGAGCAGTTCTTC
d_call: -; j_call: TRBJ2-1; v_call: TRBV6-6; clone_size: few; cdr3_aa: CASSPRESRGIILTYNEQFF; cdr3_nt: TGTGCCAGCAGCCCCAGGGAGTCCCGTGGTATTATTCTAACGTACAATGAGCAGTTCTTC
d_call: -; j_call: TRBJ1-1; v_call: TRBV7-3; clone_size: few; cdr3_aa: CASSLRMNTEAFF; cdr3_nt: TGTGCCAGCAGCTTGCGTATGAACACTGAAGCTTTCTTT
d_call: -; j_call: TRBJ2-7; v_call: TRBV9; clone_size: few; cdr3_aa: CASSVGVSSHEQYF; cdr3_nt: TGTGCCAGCAGCGTAGGGGTCAGTTCTCACGAGCAGTACTTC
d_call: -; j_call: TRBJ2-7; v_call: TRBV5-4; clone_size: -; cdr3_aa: CASSTAGTPNEQYF; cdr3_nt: TGTGCCAGCAGCACAGCCGGGACTCCCAACGAGCAGTACTTC
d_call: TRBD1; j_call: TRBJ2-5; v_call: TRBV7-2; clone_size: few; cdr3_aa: CASSLDRDETQYF; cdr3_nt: TGTGCCAGCAGTCTGGACAGGGATGAGACCCAGTACTTC
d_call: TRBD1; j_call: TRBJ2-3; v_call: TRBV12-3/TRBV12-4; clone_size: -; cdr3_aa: CASRPGTGETDTQYF; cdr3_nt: TGTGCCAGCAGACCCGGGACAGGGGAAACAGATACGCAGTATTTT
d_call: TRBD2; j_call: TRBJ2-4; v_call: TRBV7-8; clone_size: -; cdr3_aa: CASSPREGFPKNIQYF; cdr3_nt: TGTGCCAGCAGCCCCCGGGAGGGTTTCCCCAAAAACATTCAGTACTTC
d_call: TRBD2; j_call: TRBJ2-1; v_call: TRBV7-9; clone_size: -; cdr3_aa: CASSLGGRSSYNEQFF; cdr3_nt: TGTGCCAGCAGCTTGGGAGGGCGTTCCTCCTACAATGAGCAGTTCTTC
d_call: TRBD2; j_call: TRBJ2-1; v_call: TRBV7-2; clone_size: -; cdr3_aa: CASSLVAGGFNEQFF; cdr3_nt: TGTGCCAGCAGCTTAGTAGCGGGAGGTTTCAATGAGCAGTTCTTC
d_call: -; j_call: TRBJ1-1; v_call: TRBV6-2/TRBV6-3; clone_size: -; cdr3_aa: CASSIPGRGNTEAFF; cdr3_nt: TGTGCCAGCAGTATCCCAGGGCGGGGAAACACTGAAGCTTTCTTT
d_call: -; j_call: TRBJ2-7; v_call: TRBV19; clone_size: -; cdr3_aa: CASRGRKPPYEQYF; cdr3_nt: TGTGCCAGTAGGGGGAGGAAGCCCCCCTACGAGCAGTACTTC
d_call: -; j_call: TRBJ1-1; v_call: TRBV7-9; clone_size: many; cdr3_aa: CASSVDGVTEAFF; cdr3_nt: TGTGCCAGCAGCGTGGATGGGGTCACTGAAGCTTTCTTT
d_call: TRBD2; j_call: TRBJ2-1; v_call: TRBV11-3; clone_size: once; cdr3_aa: CASSSLGGLAAYNEQFF; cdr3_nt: TGTGCCAGCAGCTCCCTAGGGGGACTAGCGGCGTACAATGAGCAGTTCTTC
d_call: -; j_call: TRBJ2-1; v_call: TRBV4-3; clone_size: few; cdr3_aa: CASSQGGSYNEQFF; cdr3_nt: TGCGCCAGCAGCCAGGGGGGATCCTACAATGAGCAGTTCTTC
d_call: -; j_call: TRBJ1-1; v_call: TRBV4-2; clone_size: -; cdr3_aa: CASSQDPGGRFVNTEAFF; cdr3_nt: TGTGCCAGCAGCCAAGATCCGGGGGGAAGATTCGTGAACACTGAAGCTTTCTTT
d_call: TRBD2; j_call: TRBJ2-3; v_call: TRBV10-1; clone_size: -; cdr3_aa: CASSERTSGSSDTQYF; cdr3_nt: TGCGCCAGCAGCGAGAGGACTAGCGGGAGTTCAGATACGCAGTATTTT
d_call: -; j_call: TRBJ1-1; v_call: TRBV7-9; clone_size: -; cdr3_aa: CASSSTRGEGTEAFF; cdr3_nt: TGTGCCAGCAGCTCAACCCGGGGCGAGGGCACTGAAGCTTTCTTT
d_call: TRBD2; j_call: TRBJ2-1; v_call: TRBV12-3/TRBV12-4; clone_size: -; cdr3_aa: CASSYRLAGSEQFF; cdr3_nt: TGTGCCAGCAGTTATCGACTAGCGGGTTCCGAGCAGTTCTTC
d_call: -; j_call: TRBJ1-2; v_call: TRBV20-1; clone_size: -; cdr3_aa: CCARDVSRGPNYGYTF; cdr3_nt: TGCTGTGCTAGAGACGTTTCGAGAGGGCCTAACTATGGCTACACCTTC
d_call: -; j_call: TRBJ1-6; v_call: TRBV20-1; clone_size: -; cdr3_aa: CSASSGQPDSPLHF; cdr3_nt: TGCAGTGCTAGCTCCGGACAGCCCGATTCACCCCTCCACTTT
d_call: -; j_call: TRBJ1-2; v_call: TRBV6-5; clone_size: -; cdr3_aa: CASSYDRGSGYTF; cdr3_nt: TGTGCCAGCAGTTACGACCGGGGCTCTGGCTACACCTTC
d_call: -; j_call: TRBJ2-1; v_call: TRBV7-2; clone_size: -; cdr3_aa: CASSTGGAEVRYNEQFF; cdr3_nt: TGTGCCAGCAGTACAGGCGGAGCGGAGGTACGCTACAATGAGCAGTTCTTC
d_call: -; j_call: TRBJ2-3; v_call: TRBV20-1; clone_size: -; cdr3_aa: CSASPPGVDTQYF; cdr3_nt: TGCAGTGCTAGCCCCCCTGGGGTAGATACGCAGTATTTT
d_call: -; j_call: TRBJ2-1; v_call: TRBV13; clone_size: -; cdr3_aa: CASSPRILPYNEQFF; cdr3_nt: TGTGCCAGCAGCCCCAGGATCCTGCCCTACAATGAGCAGTTCTTC
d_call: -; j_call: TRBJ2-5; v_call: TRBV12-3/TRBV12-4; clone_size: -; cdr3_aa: CASQGEAQETQYF; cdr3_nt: TGTGCCAGCCAGGGGGAGGCCCAAGAGACCCAGTACTTC
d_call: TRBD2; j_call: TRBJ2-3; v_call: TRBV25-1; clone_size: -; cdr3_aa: CASSEASGSTDTQYF; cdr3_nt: TGTGCCAGCAGTGAAGCTAGCGGATCCACAGATACGCAGTATTTT
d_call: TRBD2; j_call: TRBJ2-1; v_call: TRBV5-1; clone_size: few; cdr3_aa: CASSNLAGDNEQFF; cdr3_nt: TGCGCCAGCAGCAACCTAGCGGGAGACAATGAGCAGTTCTTC
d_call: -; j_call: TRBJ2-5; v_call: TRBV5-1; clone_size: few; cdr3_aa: CASSLANSKSGTQYF; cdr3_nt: TGCGCCAGCAGCCTGGCCAACTCCAAGAGTGGGACCCAGTACTTC
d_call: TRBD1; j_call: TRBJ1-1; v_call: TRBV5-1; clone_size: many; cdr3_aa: CASSTDRVDEAFF; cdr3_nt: TGCGCCAGCAGCACGGACAGGGTCGATGAAGCTTTCTTT
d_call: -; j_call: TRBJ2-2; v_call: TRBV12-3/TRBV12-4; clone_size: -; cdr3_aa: CASSPRVTGNTGELFF; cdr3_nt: TGTGCCAGCAGTCCCAGGGTCACAGGGAACACCGGGGAGCTGTTTTTT
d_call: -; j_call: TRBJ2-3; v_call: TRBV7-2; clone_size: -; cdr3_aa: CASSLNSRDTQYF; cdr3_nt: TGTGCCAGCAGCTTAAACTCTAGAGATACGCAGTATTTT
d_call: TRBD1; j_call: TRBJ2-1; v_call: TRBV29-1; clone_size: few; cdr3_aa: CSVEESPQGVSGYNEQFF; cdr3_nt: TGCAGCGTTGAAGAGTCCCCCCAGGGGGTAAGTGGATACAATGAGCAGTTCTTC
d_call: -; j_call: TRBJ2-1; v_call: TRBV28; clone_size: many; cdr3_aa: CASREQGVSQNNEQFF; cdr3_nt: TGTGCCAGCAGGGAGCAGGGTGTCAGCCAGAACAATGAGCAGTTCTTC
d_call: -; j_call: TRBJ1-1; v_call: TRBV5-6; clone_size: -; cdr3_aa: CASSLTRSGTEAFF; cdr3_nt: TGTGCCAGCAGCTTGACCAGGTCGGGTACTGAAGCTTTCTTT
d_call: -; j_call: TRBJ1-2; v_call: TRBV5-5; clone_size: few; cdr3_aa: CASSLSAGSVDGYTF; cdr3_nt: TGTGCCAGCAGCTTGTCGGCAGGGTCGGTTGATGGCTACACCTTC
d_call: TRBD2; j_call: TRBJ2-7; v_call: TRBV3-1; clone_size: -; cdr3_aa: CASSQRGEQYF; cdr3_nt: TGTGCCAGCAGCCAGCGGGGGGAGCAGTACTTC
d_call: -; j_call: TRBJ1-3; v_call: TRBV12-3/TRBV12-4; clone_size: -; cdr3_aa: CASSSGVFSGNTIYF; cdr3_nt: TGTGCCAGCAGTTCGGGAGTTTTCTCTGGAAACACCATATATTTT
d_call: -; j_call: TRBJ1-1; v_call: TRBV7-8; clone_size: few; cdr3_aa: CASSSLTANTEAFF; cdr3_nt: TGTGCCAGCAGTTCTCTGACAGCGAACACTGAAGCTTTCTTT
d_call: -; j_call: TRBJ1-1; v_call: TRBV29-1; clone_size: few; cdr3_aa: CSVESGANTEAFF; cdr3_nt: TGCAGCGTTGAGTCAGGGGCAAACACTGAAGCTTTCTTT
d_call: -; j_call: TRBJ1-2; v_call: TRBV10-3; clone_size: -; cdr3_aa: CAISEDRSYTF; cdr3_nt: TGTGCCATCAGCGAAGACCGGAGCTACACCTTC
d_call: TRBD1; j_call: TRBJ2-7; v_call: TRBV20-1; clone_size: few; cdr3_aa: CSARDATGDFFYEQYF; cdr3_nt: TGCAGTGCTAGAGACGCGACAGGGGATTTTTTCTACGAGCAGTACTTC
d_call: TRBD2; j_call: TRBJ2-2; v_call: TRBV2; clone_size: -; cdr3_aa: CASSRGLAGGPGGELFF; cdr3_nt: TGTGCCAGCAGCCGCGGACTAGCGGGAGGGCCCGGCGGGGAGCTGTTTTTT
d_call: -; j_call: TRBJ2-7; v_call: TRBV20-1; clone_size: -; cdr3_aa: CSARVATYRTHKKYREQYF; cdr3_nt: TGCAGTGCTAGAGTGGCGACCTACAGAACCCATAAGAAATACAGAGAGCAGTACTTC
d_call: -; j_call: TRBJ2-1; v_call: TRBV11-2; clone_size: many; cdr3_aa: CASSLDPPPNEQFF; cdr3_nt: TGTGCCAGCAGCTTAGATCCCCCGCCAAATGAGCAGTTCTTC
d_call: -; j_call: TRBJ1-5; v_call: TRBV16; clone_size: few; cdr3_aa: CASSQSELTPQHF; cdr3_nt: TGTGCCAGCAGCCAATCGGAGCTCACCCCCCAGCATTTT
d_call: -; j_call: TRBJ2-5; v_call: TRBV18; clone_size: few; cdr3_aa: CASSPITGQETQYF; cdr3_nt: TGTGCCAGCTCACCGATTACAGGCCAAGAGACCCAGTACTTC